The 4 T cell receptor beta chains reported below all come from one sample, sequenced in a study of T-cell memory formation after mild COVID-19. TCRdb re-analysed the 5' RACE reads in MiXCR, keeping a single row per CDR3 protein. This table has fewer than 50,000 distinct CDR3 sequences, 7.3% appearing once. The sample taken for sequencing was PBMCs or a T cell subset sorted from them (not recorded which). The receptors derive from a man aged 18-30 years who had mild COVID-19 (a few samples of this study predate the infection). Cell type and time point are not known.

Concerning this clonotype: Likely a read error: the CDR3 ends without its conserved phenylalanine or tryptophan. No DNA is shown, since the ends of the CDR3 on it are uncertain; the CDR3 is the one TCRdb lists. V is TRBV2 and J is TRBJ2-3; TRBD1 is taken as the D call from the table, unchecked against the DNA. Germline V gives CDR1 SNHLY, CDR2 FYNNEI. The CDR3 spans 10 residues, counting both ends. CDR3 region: CASSRIDWGI.

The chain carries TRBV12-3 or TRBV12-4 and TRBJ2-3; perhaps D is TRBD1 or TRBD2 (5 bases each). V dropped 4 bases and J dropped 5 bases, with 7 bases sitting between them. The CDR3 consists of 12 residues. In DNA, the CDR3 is TGTGCCAGCAGTTGGGGGATAGATACGCAGTATTTT. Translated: CASSWGIDTQYF.

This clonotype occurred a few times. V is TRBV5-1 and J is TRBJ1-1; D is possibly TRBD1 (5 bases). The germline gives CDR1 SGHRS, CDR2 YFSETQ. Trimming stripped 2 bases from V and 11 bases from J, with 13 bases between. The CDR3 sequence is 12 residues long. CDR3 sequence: CASSFGRERAFF. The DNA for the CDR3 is TGCGCCAGCAGCTTCGGCAGGGAGCGGGCTTTCTTT.

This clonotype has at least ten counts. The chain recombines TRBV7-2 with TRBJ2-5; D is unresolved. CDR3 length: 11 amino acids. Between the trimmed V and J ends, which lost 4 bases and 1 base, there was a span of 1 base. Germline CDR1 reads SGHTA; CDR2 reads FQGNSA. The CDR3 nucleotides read TGTGCCAGCAGCTCCCAAGAGACCCAGTACTTC. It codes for CASSSQETQYF.